The 2 T cell receptor beta chains below were found in one sample sequenced in a study of blood T cell repertoires in COVID-19. Clones were sequenced by immunoSEQ multiplex PCR, and TCRdb holds only the in-frame ones, with some missing. Among about 170,000 clones listed, 84% were seen once. Sequenced: peripheral blood. Receptors originate from a woman older than 75 with COVID-19, enrolled during active disease.

This chain uses TRBV27 with TRBJ1-5; 8 bases map to TRBD1. Trimming cost V 3 bases and J 7 bases; bases outside gene matches: 5. The CDR3 sequence is 14 residues long. Germline CDR1 MNHEY, CDR2 SMNVEV (reference sequence). CDR3 bases: TGTGCCAGCAGTTTGGCAGGGGGCGGACAGCCCCAGCATTTT. It is translated as CASSLAGGGQPQHF.

This clone was detected only once. J is TRBJ2-7 and V is TRBV1; TRBD1 is the table's D call, not checked against the DNA. TRBV1 is deemed a pseudogene. This CDR3 is built from 12 residues. CDR3 nucleotide sequence: TGCACCAGCAGCCAAGGGGGGCACGAGCAGTACTTC. It is translated as CTSSQGGHEQYF.